These 31 T cell receptor beta chains came from one sample sequenced in a study of cytomegalovirus exposure and HLA in healthy donors. The PCR employed 60 Vbeta primers together with 13 Jbeta primers. Here immunoSEQ multiplex PCR was the method, and the copy in TCRdb shows in-frame clones only, minus some. The sample contains approximately 120,000 clones, approximately 70% of which appear only once. Specimen: PBMCs. These receptors were taken from a woman between 70 and 85 years old in good health and CMV-seropositive.

The chain recombines TRBV27 with TRBJ2-7, with 9 nucleotides matching TRBD2. This CDR3 is built from 13 residues. Germline CDR1 and CDR2: MNHEY and SMNVEV (reference sequence). With V trimmed by 2 bases and J by 5 bases, 1 base remained unmatched. The CDR3 protein is CASSLVAGDEQYF. In nucleotides, the CDR3 is TGTGCCAGCAGTTTAGTAGCGGGGGACGAGCAGTACTTC.

This clone was seen a few times. The gene calls are TRBV20-1 and TRBJ1-2; no clear D. Germline V gene sequence: CDR1 DFQATT, CDR2 SNEGSKA (reference sequence). V lost 7 bases and J lost 8, with 14 bases in between. This CDR3 has 11 residues. The CDR3 DNA sequence: TGCAGTGTCCCCTGGCAGAACGGCTACACCTTC. It is translated as CSVPWQNGYTF.

J is TRBJ2-1 and V is TRBV4-1; 10 bases are shared with TRBD2. Germline V gene sequence: CDR1 MGHRA, CDR2 YSYEKL. The CDR3 contains 16 residues. J was trimmed by 8 bases and V by 1 base; bases with no gene match: 8. For the CDR3, the DNA is TGCGCCAGCAGCCAAGTCGGAAGCGGGGGGGTTGATGAGCAGTTCTTC. This translates into CASSQVGSGGVDEQFF.

This rearrangement joins TRBV7-9 to TRBJ2-4; TRBD2 is a possible D gene (6 bases). Between the trimmed V and J ends, which lost 4 bases and 4 bases, there was a span of 14 bases. CDR1 is SEHNR and CDR2 is FQNEAQ in the germline V gene (reference sequence). The length of the CDR3 is 15 residues. CDR3 nucleotides: TGTGCCAGCAGCTCGGAGGGGACGGAAAAAAACATTCAGTACTTC. Protein: CASSSEGTEKNIQYF.

V and J are TRBV5-6 and TRBJ1-5; 10 bases are shared with TRBD1. The J segment lost 6 bases and the V segment lost 3 bases, leaving 12 bases of the junction unmatched. This CDR3 has 17 residues. Per germline, CDR1 SGHDT and CDR2 YYEEEE. The CDR3 DNA sequence: TGTGCCAGCAGCTCAAGACAGGGGGCCACCCCCAGTCAGCCCCAGCATTTT. Translation: CASSSRQGATPSQPQHF.

The chain links TRBV30 to TRBJ2-5; 8 positions agree with TRBD1. Trimming at V came to 1 base and at J to 5 bases, leaving 9 bases not matched to a gene. Germline CDR1 GTSNPN, CDR2 SVGIG (reference sequence). The CDR3 has 15 residues. CDR3 in amino acids: CAWSAQTGVSETQYF. CDR3 sequence (DNA): TGTGCCTGGAGTGCTCAGACAGGGGTGTCGGAGACCCAGTACTTC.

This chain joins TRBV14 and TRBJ2-2, with D unclear. Trimming took off 3 bases at V and 6 bases at J, with 8 bases between the two ends. CDR1 is SGHDN, CDR2 FVKESK, per germline. The CDR3 loop spans 13 amino acids. CDR3 sequence: CASSQLSAGELFF. CDR3 nucleotide sequence: TGTGCCAGCAGCCAGCTGTCGGCCGGGGAGCTGTTTTTT.

On this clone: One end of the junction is discordant with germline, which a read error may explain. This chain uses TRBV7-7 with TRBJ2-2; tentative D call: TRBD2 (6 bases). Germline loops: CDR1 SSHAT, CDR2 FNYEAQ (reference sequence). The CDR3 consists of 16 residues. Here the CDR3 DNA reads TGTGCCAGTAGCTTAGCAACCCCCGGGGGAACCGGGGAGCTGTTTTTT. Its protein is CASSLATPGGTGELFF.

The J gene is TRBJ1-5, the V gene TRBV19; 8 positions agree with TRBD1. Germline V gives CDR1 LNHDA, CDR2 SQIVND (reference sequence). The CDR3 sequence is 16 residues long. V lost 6 bases to trimming and J lost 2 bases; unmatched junction nucleotides: 9. For the CDR3, the DNA is TGTGCCAGTAGCCCATTCGGACAGGGCCGCAATCAGCCCCAGCATTTT. Translation: CASSPFGQGRNQPQHF.

V and J are TRBV30 and TRBJ2-7; D not certain. This CDR3 comprises 13 residues. Between the trimmed V and J ends, which lost 6 bases and 6 bases, there was a span of 18 bases. Germline lookup yields CDR1 GTSNPN and CDR2 SVGIG (reference sequence). CDR3 in DNA: TGTGCCTGTCACCGAAGTGGGCTTGGCGAGCAGTACTTC. This codes for CACHRSGLGEQYF.

The V call is TRBV11-2, the J call TRBJ1-5; D gene uncertain. V dropped 4 bases and J dropped 8 bases, with 18 bases sitting between them. Germline loops: CDR1 SGHAT, CDR2 FQNNGV. CDR3 length: 15 amino acids. The CDR3 nucleotides read TGTGCCAGCAGCTCGTTCGGGGTGCTAGGTGAGCCCCAGCATTTT. Its translation: CASSSFGVLGEPQHF.

This clone was observed a handful of times. This chain links TRBV19 with TRBJ1-1; perhaps TRBD1 as D (5 bases). Trimming pared 3 bases from V and 0 bases from J, leaving 14 bases between. The CDR3 loop spans 16 amino acids. Germline-derived CDR1 and CDR2 are LNHDA and SQIVND (reference sequence). Here the CDR3 reads CASSISQARVNTEAFF. CDR3 nucleotide sequence: TGTGCCAGTAGTATTTCACAGGCTAGGGTGAACACTGAAGCTTTCTTT.

This clone was picked up one time. V gene TRBV6-5 combines with J gene TRBJ1-1; possibly TRBD1 for D (5 bases). The CDR3 sequence is 14 residues long. CDR1 and CDR2 from the germline V gene are MNHEY and SVGAGI. Trimming removed 5 bases at V and 1 base at J, with 11 bases between. The CDR3, as DNA: TGTGCCAGCAGTAAATACAGGTCGAACACTGAAGCTTTCTTT. Its translation is CASSKYRSNTEAFF.

The rearrangement links TRBV9 to TRBJ1-4; 7 positions agree with TRBD1. The CDR3 consists of 16 residues. V shed 4 bases, J shed 5 bases, and the junction held 11 bases outside the gene matches. CDR1 SGDLS and CDR2 YYNGEE come from the germline V gene. The CDR3 region has the DNA TGTGCCAGCAGCCCCTCCTCGGGACAGCCGAATGAAAAACTGTTTTTT. Translation: CASSPSSGQPNEKLFF.

This sequence joins TRBV5-1 and TRBJ1-4, with 9 bases that match TRBD1. Per the germline V gene, CDR1 is SGHRS and CDR2 is YFSETQ. The CDR3 totals 14 residues. J was trimmed by 5 bases and V by 2 bases; bases with no gene match: 1. The CDR3 region has the DNA TGCGCCAGCAGCTTCGGACAGGGGAATGAAAAACTGTTTTTT. Translated, it gives CASSFGQGNEKLFF.

V usage is TRBV7-2 and J usage is TRBJ1-1, with D possibly being TRBD1 (6 bases). In germline, CDR1 is SGHTA, CDR2 FQGNSA. Between the trimmed V and J ends, which lost 0 bases and 4 bases, there was a span of 12 bases. The CDR3 is 15 residues long. The CDR3 DNA is TGTGCCAGCAGCTTAGCCACAGGGATAGCCACTGAAGCTTTCTTT. Translating it yields CASSLATGIATEAFF.

The V call is TRBV2, the J call TRBJ2-5; a weak D match, TRBD1 (6 bases). Deletions cut 5 bases from V and 5 bases from J, with 18 bases between. CDR3 size: 15 residues. Per germline, CDR1 SNHLY and CDR2 FYNNEI. The CDR3 protein is CASSKYGTLQETQYF. CDR3 nucleotide sequence: TGTGCCAGCAGTAAATACGGGACACTCCAGGAGACCCAGTACTTC.

V and J are TRBV13 and TRBJ2-3; D may be TRBD2 (5 bases). Germline values: CDR1 PRHDT, CDR2 FYEKMQ (reference sequence). The CDR3 runs 13 residues. V lost 5 bases and J lost 0, with 6 bases in between. The CDR3, as DNA: TGTGCCAGCAGCAGCGGAAGCACAGATACGCAGTATTTT. This gives the protein CASSSGSTDTQYF.

This sequence joins TRBV7-6 and TRBJ2-5; D is unclear. CDR1 is SGHVS and CDR2 is FNYEAQ in the germline V gene. Trimming stripped 2 bases from V and 0 bases from J, with 7 bases between. This CDR3 has 14 amino acids. CDR3 in DNA: TGTGCCAGCAGCTTAAGAGGCGACCAAGAGACCCAGTACTTC. Protein: CASSLRGDQETQYF.

This clone was observed a few times. The chain links TRBV12-5 to TRBJ1-4; 7 bases line up with TRBD1. The CDR3 runs to 17 residues. In germline, CDR1 is LGHNT, CDR2 FRNRAP. J lost 0 bases, V lost 0 bases, and 4 bases had no gene match. The CDR3 nucleotides are TGTGCTAGTGGTTTGGTAAGGGGGCCAACAACTAATGAAAAACTGTTTTTT. As protein: CASGLVRGPTTNEKLFF.

This clone occurred a few times. This chain connects TRBV6-5 to TRBJ1-5, with a tentative D call TRBD1 (5 bases). This CDR3 spans 15 amino acids. Trimming removed 0 bases from V and 2 bases from J, with 8 bases in between. The germline gives CDR1 MNHEY, CDR2 SVGAGI. CDR3 in amino acids: CASSYSIGGNQPQHF. The CDR3 region has the DNA TGTGCCAGCAGTTACTCGATAGGGGGCAATCAGCCCCAGCATTTT.

The table lists this clone with a few counts. This chain connects TRBV11-2 to TRBJ2-3; TRBD1 aligns across 8 bases. Looked up from germline, CDR1 is SGHAT and CDR2 is FQNNGV. CDR3 length: 16 residues. With V trimmed by 5 bases and J by 2 bases, 9 bases remained unmatched. The CDR3 loop is CASSTGTGGVTDTQYF. In DNA form, the CDR3 reads TGTGCCAGCAGCACCGGGACAGGTGGGGTCACAGATACGCAGTATTTT.

This clone was seen only a few times. Since a far larger clone is one base different, this is likely a read error. The chain joins TRBV6-1 to TRBJ1-2; D is undetermined. The germline CDR1 and CDR2 sequences are MNHNS and SASEGT. Trimming pared 3 bases from V and 0 bases from J, leaving 14 bases between. There are 16 residues in the CDR3. The chain's CDR3 is CASSDARYWSNYGYTF. The CDR3 region has the DNA TGTGCCAGCAGTGACGCGCGGTATTGGTCTAACTATGGCTACACCTTC.

The chain is built from TRBV10-3 and TRBJ2-5, with 8 bases identical to TRBD2. In germline, CDR1 is ENHRY, CDR2 SYGVKD. With V trimmed by 8 bases and J by 3 bases, 5 bases remained unmatched. This CDR3 has 13 amino acids. The CDR3 region has the DNA TGTGCCATCGCGGGAGGACAAAAAGAGACCCAGTACTTC. It yields the protein CAIAGGQKETQYF.

Regarding this clone: Mismatch with germline at one junction end may stem from a read error. V usage is TRBV30 and J usage is TRBJ2-1, with 7 bases matching TRBD2. Germline V gene lookup returns CDR1 GTSNPN and CDR2 SVGIG (reference sequence). The CDR3 extends over 13 amino acids. The CDR3 sequence: CARRSGRENEQFF. CDR3 DNA sequence: TGTGCCCGGAGATCAGGGAGGGAGAATGAGCAGTTCTTC.

The chain recombines TRBV7-9 with TRBJ1-2; a weak D match, TRBD1 (6 bases). The CDR3 covers 14 residues. The V end was cut by 5 bases, the J end by 7 bases, with 17 bases between. CDR1 is SEHNR and CDR2 is FQNEAQ in the germline V gene (reference sequence). The CDR3, as DNA: TGTGCCAGCAGCCCGGCGGCAGGGGCTTCTGGCTACACCTTC. It translates to CASSPAAGASGYTF.

The chain is built from TRBV5-4 and TRBJ2-3, with a weak D call TRBD1 (5 bases). CDR1 is SGHNT, CDR2 YYREEE, per germline (reference sequence). V was pared by 0 bases and J by 5 bases, with 10 bases between. The length of the CDR3 is 14 residues. The CDR3 coding sequence is TGTGCCAGCAGCTTGGGGGGCCGAGAAGATACGCAGTATTTT. Protein product: CASSLGGREDTQYF.

This clone was seen more than once but under ten times. The chain combines TRBV14 with TRBJ1-1; D uncertain. Germline CDR1 reads SGHDN; CDR2 reads FVKESK. CDR3 length: 13 amino acids. Trimming took off 2 bases at V and 4 bases at J, with 8 bases between the two ends. The CDR3 DNA follows: TGTGCCAGCAGCCAAAGCGTGATCACTGAAGCTTTCTTT. It codes for CASSQSVITEAFF. The full variable domain, rest sourced from reference TRBV14 and TRBJ1-1, is EAGVTQFPSHSVIEKGQTVTLRCDPISGHDNLYWYRRVMGKEIKFLLHFVKESKQDESGMPNNRFLAERTGGTYSTLKVQPAELEDSGVYFCASSQSVITEAFFGQGTRLTVV.

The rearrangement links TRBV5-1 to TRBJ1-1, with a possible D match to TRBD1 (5 bases). The CDR3 extends over 14 amino acids. CDR1 and CDR2 (germline): SGHRS, YFSETQ. Trimming stripped 5 bases from V and 1 base from J, with 12 bases between. The CDR3 sequence: CASSNAGQNTEAFF. CDR3 nucleotides: TGCGCCAGCAGTAACGCAGGGCAGAACACTGAAGCTTTCTTT.

V gene TRBV30 combines with J gene TRBJ2-7; 7 nucleotides match TRBD2. V lost 0 bases, J lost 7 bases, and 6 bases stayed unmatched. The CDR3 has 13 amino acids. Germline V gene lookup returns CDR1 GTSNPN and CDR2 SVGIG (reference sequence). CDR3 sequence reads: CAWSVMPRGEQYF. CDR3 DNA sequence: TGTGCCTGGAGTGTAATGCCGCGGGGGGAGCAGTACTTC.

This clone has only a few counts. Other DNA variants within this sample encode the same CDR3. This chain links TRBV6-6 with TRBJ1-2, with 9 bases that match TRBD1. The CDR3 covers 15 residues. The germline V gene has CDR1 MNHNY and CDR2 SVGAGI (reference sequence). The V segment lost 0 bases and the J segment 5 bases; nucleotides outside the gene matches: 4. The CDR3 DNA reads as TGTGCCAGCAGTTACTCGGACAGGGGAGGGTATGGCTACACCTTC. As protein: CASSYSDRGGYGYTF.